These 16 T cell receptor beta chains were sequenced from one sample in a study of shared clonotypes between healthy human individuals. Measured with immunoSEQ multiplex PCR; TCRdb has only the in-frame clones, and not every one. The sample lists roughly 2.6 million clones, roughly nine tenths occurring once. The specimen was naive CD4+ T cells sorted from blood. The subset: CD45RA+ positively selected. The receptors derive from a man between 18 and 29 years old in good health.

The chain uses TRBV7-6 and TRBJ2-3; D gene uncertain. In germline, CDR1 is SGHVS, CDR2 FNYEAQ. The ends were cut back, 1 base at V and 2 bases at J, with 4 bases in the middle. This CDR3 comprises 13 residues. Here the CDR3 DNA reads TGTGCCAGCAGCTTAGGCCACACAGATACGCAGTATTTT. This sequence encodes CASSLGHTDTQYF.

The genes are TRBV2 and TRBJ1-1; TRBD1 might be the D (6 bases). From germline, CDR1 is SNHLY and CDR2 FYNNEI. V was cut by 8 bases and J by 4 bases, with 14 bases left in between. The CDR3 has 13 residues. CDR3 sequence (DNA): TGTGCCAGCGTAACAGGGATGGGCACTGAAGCTTTCTTT. This sequence encodes CASVTGMGTEAFF.

This chain joins TRBV10-1 and TRBJ2-7, with D possibly called TRBD1 or TRBD2 (5 bases each). The V gene's germline CDR1 is WNHNN and CDR2 SYGVQD (reference sequence). V was shortened by 2 bases and J by 10 bases, with 15 bases between the two germline ends. This CDR3 comprises 13 residues. The CDR3 protein is CASSEGGPTGQYF. In nucleotides, the CDR3 is TGCGCCAGCAGTGAGGGGGGACCGACGGGCCAGTACTTC.

The chain carries TRBV2 and TRBJ2-5; D unclear. V gave up 3 bases and J gave up 2 bases, with 13 bases separating them. Germline V gene data show CDR1 as SNHLY and CDR2 as FYNNEI. The CDR3 is 15 residues long. The chain's CDR3 is CASSEMAVGQETQYF. The DNA for the CDR3 is TGTGCCAGCAGTGAGATGGCGGTGGGACAAGAGACCCAGTACTTC. Variable domain in full (rest from reference TRBV2 and TRBJ2-5): EPEVTQTPSHQVTQMGQEVILRCVPISNHLYFYWYRQILGQKVEFLVSFYNNEISEKSEIFDDQFSVERPDGSNFTLKIRSTKLEDSAMYFCASSEMAVGQETQYFGPGTRLLVL.

The chain is built from TRBV6-7 and TRBJ1-4; unclear D gene. TRBV6-7 is an open reading frame, and its role is uncertain. The length of the CDR3 is 17 residues. With 5 bases removed from V and 0 bases from J, the gap between germline ends came to 16 bases. The CDR3 reads CASSPGRTVATNEKLFF. CDR3 DNA: TGTGCCAGCAGTCCAGGAAGGACGGTAGCAACTAATGAAAAACTGTTTTTT.

The gene calls are TRBV9 and TRBJ2-3, with 11 positions matching TRBD2. Looked up from germline, CDR1 is SGDLS and CDR2 is YYNGEE. The CDR3 is 18 residues long. V shed 4 bases, J shed 0 bases, and the junction held 10 bases outside the gene matches. CDR3 in amino acids: CASSYRTTSGGSTDTQYF. CDR3 in DNA: TGTGCCAGCAGCTACCGGACTACTAGCGGGGGCAGCACAGATACGCAGTATTTT.

This clone was counted only a few times. The J gene is TRBJ1-1, the V gene TRBV10-3; TRBD1 matches 7 bases. Losses at the gene ends were 7 bases for V and 5 bases for J; bases not matched to a gene: 1. This CDR3 has 11 residues. The germline CDR1 and CDR2 sequences are ENHRY and SYGVKD. This CDR3 reads CAINRGTEAFF. DNA for the CDR3: TGTGCCATCAACAGGGGTACTGAAGCTTTCTTT.

This clone was seen once. This chain joins TRBV11-2 and TRBJ2-2, with TRBD1 as a possible D gene (6 bases). Germline CDR1 and CDR2: SGHAT and FQNNGV. Trimming pared 4 bases from V and 6 bases from J, leaving 15 bases between. This CDR3 is 15 amino acids long. CDR3 sequence reads: CASSSLQGQAGELFF. The CDR3 DNA follows: TGTGCCAGCAGCTCGTTACAGGGCCAGGCCGGGGAGCTGTTTTTT. The full variable domain, in which reference TRBV11-2 and TRBJ2-2 provide the parts outside the CDR3, is EAGVAQSPRYKIIEKRQSVAFWCNPISGHATLYWYQQILGQGPKLLIQFQNNGVVDDSQLPKDRFSAERLKGVDSTLKIQPAKLEDSAVYLCASSSLQGQAGELFFGEGSRLTVL.

The genes are TRBV29-1 and TRBJ2-7; D ambiguous. CDR1 is SQVTM, CDR2 ANQGSEA, per germline. V was clipped by 2 bases and J by 0 bases, with 11 bases between them. This CDR3 contains 14 residues. CDR3 region: CSVEQAGVSYEQYF. The CDR3 DNA sequence: TGCAGCGTTGAACAGGCAGGCGTCTCCTACGAGCAGTACTTC.

The chain couples TRBV7-8 to TRBJ2-3; 13 bases are shared with TRBD2. The CDR3 runs to 21 residues. The germline gives CDR1 SGHVS, CDR2 FQNEAQ. V was clipped by 5 bases and J by 2 bases; unmatched bases: 19. CDR3 nucleotides: TGTGCCAGCAGCCATCCACGCCCCAGGACTAGCGGGAGTGTGCACACAGATACGCAGTATTTT. Its translation: CASSHPRPRTSGSVHTDTQYF.

The CDR3 coding sequence is TGTGCCAGCAACTCCGGGACGGGTCTTTTTCAGCCCCAGCATTTT. Its protein is CASNSGTGLFQPQHF. The chain joins TRBV6-1 to TRBJ1-5; D perhaps matches TRBD1 (5 bases). The CDR3 is 15 amino acids. Germline CDR1 is MNHNS and CDR2 is SASEGT. Trimming removed 7 bases at V and 6 bases at J, with 19 bases between.

This clone appeared once. The J gene is TRBJ1-2, the V gene TRBV6-5; 10 bases align to TRBD1. Germline CDR1 is MNHEY and CDR2 is SVGAGI. V lost 7 bases to trimming and J lost 8 bases; unmatched junction nucleotides: 7. The CDR3 extends over 13 amino acids. The CDR3 loop reads CASTRQGAEGYTF. Written as DNA, the CDR3 is TGTGCCAGCACCAGACAGGGGGCAGAGGGCTACACCTTC.

The CDR3 nucleotides read TGTGCCAGCTCACAACTAGCGGGAGTTCCGAATGAGCAGTTCTTC. Translation gives CASSQLAGVPNEQFF. The chain carries TRBV18 and TRBJ2-1; 11 bases align to TRBD2. Germline CDR1 and CDR2: KGHSH and LQKENI. V was clipped by 4 bases and J by 7 bases; unmatched bases: 6. The CDR3 has 15 amino acids.

This chain connects TRBV6-4 to TRBJ2-3; the D gene is possibly TRBD1 (5 bases). The CDR3 length is 14 residues. Germline V gene data show CDR1 as MRHNA and CDR2 as SNTAGT. V lost 4 bases to trimming and J lost 3 bases, with 11 bases between them. Here the CDR3 DNA reads TGTGCCAGCAGTGTCGACCCAGGGACAGATACGCAGTATTTT. This codes for CASSVDPGTDTQYF.

The chain has TRBV30 and TRBJ1-1; 12 bases are a match to TRBD1. CDR3 size: 13 residues. Germline trimming cut 8 bases from V and 4 bases from J; bases unmatched to any gene: 5. Germline loops: CDR1 GTSNPN, CDR2 SVGIG (reference sequence). CDR3: CAGTGGSVTEAFF. The CDR3 DNA reads as TGTGCCGGGACAGGGGGCTCGGTCACTGAAGCTTTCTTT.

This clone occurred once. The chain links TRBV7-6 to TRBJ2-7; no clear D gene. V shed 1 base and J shed 1 base, with 8 bases lying between them. The CDR3 loop spans 14 amino acids. Looked up from germline, CDR1 is SGHVS and CDR2 is FNYEAQ. The DNA for the CDR3 is TGTGCCAGCAGCTTAGGAGAGCCGTCCTACGAGCAGTACTTC. This codes for CASSLGEPSYEQYF.